Each of the 13 T cell receptor beta chains below was sequenced from the same sample in a study of cytotoxic CD8 clonotypes in ibrutinib-treated CLL (dated by TCRdb to the early 2020s). The label giving this sample's time point can be read as: progressive disease on ibrutinib. The protocol used for the library was the immunoSEQ multiplex PCR assay. Here the immuneACCESS table is served through TCRdb, limited to in-frame sequences with V and J called. Missing clones are a known gap in these copies; in checked studies unresolved V genes cover under half, and the rest lacks a known reason. The sample table lists approximately 50,000 clones, 50% to 60% of them with a count of one. Clones ranked in the top ten supply 20% to 30% of the sample. The material sequenced was PBMCs, taken at disease progression, from a patient treated with ibrutinib. Receptor source: a human donor with chronic lymphocytic leukemia.

This clone turned up a few times. The chain has TRBV5-1 and TRBJ1-2; D is unresolved. Germline V lookup: CDR1 SGHRS, CDR2 YFSETQ. This CDR3 spans 14 amino acids. V shed 0 bases and J shed 6 bases, with 12 bases lying between them. The CDR3 sequence is CASSLEEVPHGYTF. CDR3 nucleotide sequence: TGCGCCAGCAGCTTGGAGGAGGTGCCCCATGGCTACACCTTC.

This clone was counted only a few times. The J gene is TRBJ2-6, the V gene TRBV30, with D uncertain. V was pared by 3 bases and J by 2 bases, with 2 bases between. Germline assignment: CDR1 GTSNPN and CDR2 SVGIG (reference sequence). The CDR3 loop spans 12 amino acids. The CDR3 DNA sequence: TGTGCCTGGAGCCCTGGGGCCAACGTCCTGACTTTC. Residues: CAWSPGANVLTF.

The chain has TRBV2 and TRBJ1-2; a weak D match, TRBD1 (6 bases). Germline V gene sequence: CDR1 SNHLY, CDR2 FYNNEI. Trimming stripped 6 bases from V and 8 bases from J, with 16 bases between. The CDR3 spans 13 residues. DNA of the CDR3: TGTGCCAGCAGCAAGACAGGCGCTTCAGGCTACACCTTC. Residues: CASSKTGASGYTF.

The chain couples TRBV7-2 to TRBJ2-5, with D maybe TRBD2 (5 bases). Judging by the DNA end, TRBJ2-7 fits better; the J call may be wrong. Germline V gene data show CDR1 as SGHTA and CDR2 as FQGNSA. This CDR3 is built from 13 residues. CDR3: CASSQLRAHEQYF. CDR3 DNA: TGTGCCAGCAGCCAACTGAGGGCCCACGAGCAGTACTTC.

This clone was picked up a small number of times. The chain is built from TRBV11-2 and TRBJ2-7, with a possible D match to TRBD2 (6 bases). The CDR3 runs to 15 residues. With 5 bases removed from V and 2 bases from J, the gap between germline ends came to 16 bases. Germline CDR1 is SGHAT and CDR2 is FQNNGV. CDR3: CASSGQEGLPYEQYF. As DNA, the CDR3 is TGTGCCAGCAGCGGTCAGGAGGGCCTTCCCTACGAGCAGTACTTC.

This clone has just a few counts. The V gene is TRBV19, the J gene TRBJ1-1; D uncertain. The CDR3 spans 13 residues. Trimming removed 5 bases at V and 2 bases at J, with 9 bases between. The V gene's germline CDR1 is LNHDA and CDR2 SQIVND (reference sequence). CDR3 amino acids: CASSVSANTEAFF. Written as DNA, the CDR3 is TGTGCCAGTAGTGTCTCGGCAAACACTGAAGCTTTCTTT.

The V and J genes are TRBV11-2 and TRBJ2-5; 7 positions match TRBD1. V dropped 8 bases and J dropped 5; count of bases not matched to a gene: 5. The germline V gene has CDR1 SGHAT and CDR2 FQNNGV. The length of the CDR3 is 12 residues. CDR3 amino acids: CASLDREETQYF. The CDR3 nucleotides read TGTGCCAGCCTCGACAGGGAGGAGACCCAGTACTTC.

Only a few counts were recorded for this clone. The V and J genes are TRBV15 and TRBJ1-5; 7 nucleotides match TRBD1. The CDR3 has 14 amino acids. From germline, CDR1 is LNHNV and CDR2 YYDKDF (reference sequence). Trimming took 4 bases from V and 3 from J; bases not matched to a gene: 3. The DNA of the CDR3 is TGTGCCACCAGCACCGGACAGGTCAATCAGCCCCAGCATTTT. It translates to CATSTGQVNQPQHF.

This clone was observed a few times. The chain recombines TRBV4-1 with TRBJ2-3; D is undetermined. Trimming removed 4 bases from V and 0 bases from J, with 17 bases in between. The CDR3 loop spans 17 amino acids. The germline V gene encodes CDR1 MGHRA and CDR2 YSYEKL. In DNA form, the CDR3 reads TGCGCCAGCAGCCCCCCATGGCTACGAGCAAGCACAGATACGCAGTATTTT. Its protein product is CASSPPWLRASTDTQYF.

The genes are TRBV9 and TRBJ2-2, with a possible D match to TRBD2 (6 bases). Germline loops: CDR1 SGDLS, CDR2 YYNGEE. V was trimmed by 0 bases and J by 8 bases, leaving 8 bases between them. This CDR3 contains 13 residues. The CDR3 DNA sequence: TGTGCCAGCAGCGTAGCGGGGGAGGGGGAGCTGTTTTTT. Its protein is CASSVAGEGELFF.

The chain recombines TRBV30 with TRBJ1-2; D possibly corresponds to TRBD1 (5 bases). The CDR3 has 12 amino acids. Germline V CDR1 and CDR2: GTSNPN, SVGIG (reference sequence). V dropped 4 bases and J dropped 4 bases, with 10 bases sitting between them. The CDR3 reads CAWIGAPYGYTF. CDR3 nucleotide sequence: TGTGCCTGGATTGGGGCGCCCTATGGCTACACCTTC.

V usage is TRBV5-1 and J usage is TRBJ2-7; D perhaps matches TRBD1 (6 bases). Germline V lookup: CDR1 SGHRS, CDR2 YFSETQ. This CDR3 region has 14 residues. V lost 0 bases and J lost 2, with 9 bases in between. The CDR3 coding sequence is TGCGCCAGCAGCTTGGACAGGGAAGCCTACGAGCAGTACTTC. This codes for CASSLDREAYEQYF.

This chain connects TRBV15 to TRBJ1-2; 9 nucleotides align to TRBD1. CDR1 and CDR2 (germline): LNHNV, YYDKDF (reference sequence). The CDR3 has 15 amino acids. V shed 5 bases and J 4 bases; nucleotides not matched to a gene: 8. The CDR3 spells CATSGRTGVPYGYTF. CDR3 bases: TGTGCCACCAGCGGAAGGACAGGGGTCCCCTATGGCTACACCTTC.